Sequencing of this T cell receptor beta chain was carried out in a study of blood T cell repertoires in COVID-19. The protocol was immunoSEQ multiplex PCR, while the TCRdb copy is restricted to in-frame clones and leaves out a portion. This table holds under 200,000 clones, about 88% found once. The CDR3 loop spans 13 amino acids. The V end lost 5 bases, the J end lost 6 bases, and 12 bases lay between the germline ends. This TCR derives from a man aged 60 to 69 with COVID-19, enrolled during active disease. Input material: peripheral blood. The V call is TRBV12-3 or TRBV12-4, the J call TRBJ2-3; TRBD2 might be the D (5 bases). The CDR3 region is CASSPTRMDTQYF. The CDR3 DNA is TGTGCCAGCAGTCCTACTAGAATGGATACGCAGTATTTT.